The clone carrying this T cell receptor beta chain was observed many times. Its antigen is unknown. Template material for amplifying TCR beta CDR3 regions consisted of RNA transcripts. During a first-round RT-PCR of the TCR CDR3, the HTBI primer set was used. TCRdb processed the multiplex PCR reads anew with MiXCR; each CDR3 protein has one entry. The sample lists under 300,000 distinct CDR3 sequences, approximately 14% occurring once. Germline V gene data show CDR1 as SGHRS and CDR2 as YFSETQ. The length of the CDR3 is 13 residues. The V gene lost 4 bases and the J gene lost 7 bases, with 14 bases spanning the gap. This specimen belongs to a study of T cells in Graves' hyperthyroidism and ophthalmopathy. Whole-study results and caveats: Also found in blood were most expanded thyroid clonotypes above 0.001.

In patients aged 18 to 65, hyperthyroidism was newly diagnosed, with duration under 2 months. The sample, blood from the first hyperthyroidism diagnosis, precedes any ophthalmopathy symptoms. The clonotype was recovered from a woman aged 45-65 years with Graves' hyperthyroidism that later progressed to Graves' ophthalmopathy. The V call is TRBV5-1, the J call TRBJ1-1; no clear D gene. Source material: blood. The CDR3 region has the DNA TGCGCCAGCAGCACCAATAACAGATTTGAAGCTTTCTTT. Its protein is CASSTNNRFEAFF.